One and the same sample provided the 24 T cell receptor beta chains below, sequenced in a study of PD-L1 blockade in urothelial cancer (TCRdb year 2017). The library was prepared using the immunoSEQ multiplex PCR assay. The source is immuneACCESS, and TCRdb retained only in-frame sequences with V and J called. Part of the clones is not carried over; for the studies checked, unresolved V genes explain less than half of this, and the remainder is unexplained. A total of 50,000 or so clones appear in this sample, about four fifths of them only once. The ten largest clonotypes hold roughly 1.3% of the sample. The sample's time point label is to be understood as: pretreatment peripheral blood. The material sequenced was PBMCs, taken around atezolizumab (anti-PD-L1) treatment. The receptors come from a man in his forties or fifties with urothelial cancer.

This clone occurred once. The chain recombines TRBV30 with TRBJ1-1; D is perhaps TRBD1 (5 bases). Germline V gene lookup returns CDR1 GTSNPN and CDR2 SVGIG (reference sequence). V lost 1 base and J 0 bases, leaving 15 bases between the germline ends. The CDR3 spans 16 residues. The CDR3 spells CAWSGWGRIMNTEAFF. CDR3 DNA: TGTGCCTGGAGTGGGTGGGGCCGTATTATGAACACTGAAGCTTTCTTT.

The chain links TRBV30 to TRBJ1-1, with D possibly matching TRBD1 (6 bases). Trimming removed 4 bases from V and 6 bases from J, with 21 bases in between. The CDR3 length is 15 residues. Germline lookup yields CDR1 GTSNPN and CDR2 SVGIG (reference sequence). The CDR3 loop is CAWKQGTIQLSEAFF. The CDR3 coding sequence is TGTGCCTGGAAGCAGGGGACCATCCAACTTTCTGAAGCTTTCTTT.

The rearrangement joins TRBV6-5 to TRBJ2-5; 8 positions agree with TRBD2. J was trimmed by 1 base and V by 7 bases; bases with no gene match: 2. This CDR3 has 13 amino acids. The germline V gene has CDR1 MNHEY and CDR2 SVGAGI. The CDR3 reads CASTGLAQETQYF. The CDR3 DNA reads TGTGCCAGCACCGGACTAGCCCAAGAGACCCAGTACTTC.

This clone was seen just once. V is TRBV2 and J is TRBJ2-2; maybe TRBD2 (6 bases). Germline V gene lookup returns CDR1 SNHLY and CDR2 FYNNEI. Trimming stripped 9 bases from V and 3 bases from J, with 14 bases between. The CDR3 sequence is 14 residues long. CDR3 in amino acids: CASHGDFYTGELFF. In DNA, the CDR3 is TGTGCCAGTCACGGGGACTTCTACACCGGGGAGCTGTTTTTT.

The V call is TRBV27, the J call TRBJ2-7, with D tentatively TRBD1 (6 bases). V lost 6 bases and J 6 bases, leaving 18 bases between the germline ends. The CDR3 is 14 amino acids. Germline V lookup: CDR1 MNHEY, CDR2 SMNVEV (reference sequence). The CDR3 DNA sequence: TGTGCCAGCAGCCTTTCGGGACACGCCTCCGAGCAGTACTTC. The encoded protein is CASSLSGHASEQYF.

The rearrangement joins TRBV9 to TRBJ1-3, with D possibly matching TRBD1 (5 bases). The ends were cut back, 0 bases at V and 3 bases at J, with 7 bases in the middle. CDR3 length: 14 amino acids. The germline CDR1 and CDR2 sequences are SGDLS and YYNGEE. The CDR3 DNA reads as TGTGCCAGCAGCGTAGGGGGCTTTGGAAACACCATATATTTT. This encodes CASSVGGFGNTIYF.

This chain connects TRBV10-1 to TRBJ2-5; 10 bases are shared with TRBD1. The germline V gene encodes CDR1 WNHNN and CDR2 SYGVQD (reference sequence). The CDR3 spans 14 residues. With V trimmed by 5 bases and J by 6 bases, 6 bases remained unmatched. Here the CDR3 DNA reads TGCGCCAGCAGTCCGGGACAGGGGATTAAGACCCAGTACTTC. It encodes CASSPGQGIKTQYF.

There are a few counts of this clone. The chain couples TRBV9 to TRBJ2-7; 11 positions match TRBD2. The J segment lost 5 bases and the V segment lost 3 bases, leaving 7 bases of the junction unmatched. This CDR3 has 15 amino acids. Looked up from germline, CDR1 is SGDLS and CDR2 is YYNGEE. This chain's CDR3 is CASSATSGSMHEQYF. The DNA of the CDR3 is TGTGCCAGCAGCGCAACTAGCGGGAGTATGCACGAGCAGTACTTC.

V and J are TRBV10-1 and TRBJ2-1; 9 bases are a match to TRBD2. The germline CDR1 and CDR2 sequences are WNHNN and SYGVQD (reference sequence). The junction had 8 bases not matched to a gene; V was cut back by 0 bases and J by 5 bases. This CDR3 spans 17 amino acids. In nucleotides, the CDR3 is TGCGCCAGCAGTGAGTCCAACAGCGGGAGGCCCAACAATGAGCAGTTCTTC. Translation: CASSESNSGRPNNEQFF.

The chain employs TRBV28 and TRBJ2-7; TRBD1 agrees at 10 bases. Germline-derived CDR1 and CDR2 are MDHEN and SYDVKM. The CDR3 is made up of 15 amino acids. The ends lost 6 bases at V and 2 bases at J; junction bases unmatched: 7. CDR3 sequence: CASRYDRGLTYEQYF. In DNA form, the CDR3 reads TGTGCCAGCAGATACGACAGGGGGCTCACCTACGAGCAGTACTTC.

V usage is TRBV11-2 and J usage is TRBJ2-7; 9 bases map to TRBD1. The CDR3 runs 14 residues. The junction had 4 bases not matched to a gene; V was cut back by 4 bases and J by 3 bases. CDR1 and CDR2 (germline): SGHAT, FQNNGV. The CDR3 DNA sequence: TGTGCCAGCAGCTCAACGACAGGGGGCTACGAGCAGTACTTC. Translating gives CASSSTTGGYEQYF.

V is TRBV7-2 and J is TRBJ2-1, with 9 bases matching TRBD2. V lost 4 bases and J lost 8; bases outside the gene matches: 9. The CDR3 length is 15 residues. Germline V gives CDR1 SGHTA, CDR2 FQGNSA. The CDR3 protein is CASSSGMRLADEQFF. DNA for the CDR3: TGTGCCAGCAGCTCAGGGATGAGACTAGCGGATGAGCAGTTCTTC.

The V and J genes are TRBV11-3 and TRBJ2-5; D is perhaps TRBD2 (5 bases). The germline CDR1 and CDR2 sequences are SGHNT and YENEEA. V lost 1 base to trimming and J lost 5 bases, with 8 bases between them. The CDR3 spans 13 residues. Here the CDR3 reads CASSLGGEETQYF. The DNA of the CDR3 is TGTGCCAGCAGCTTAGGGGGAGAGGAGACCCAGTACTTC.

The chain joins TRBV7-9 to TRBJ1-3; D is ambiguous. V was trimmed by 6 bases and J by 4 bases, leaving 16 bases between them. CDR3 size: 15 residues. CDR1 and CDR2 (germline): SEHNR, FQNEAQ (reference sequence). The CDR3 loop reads CASSPTSIWGNTIYF. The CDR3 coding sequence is TGTGCCAGCAGTCCCACATCCATATGGGGAAACACCATATATTTT.

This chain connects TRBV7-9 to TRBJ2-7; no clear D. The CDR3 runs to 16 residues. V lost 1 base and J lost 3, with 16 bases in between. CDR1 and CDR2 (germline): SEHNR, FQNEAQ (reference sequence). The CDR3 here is CASSLGRSPPFYEQYF. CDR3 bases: TGTGCCAGCAGCTTAGGGCGGTCACCCCCTTTCTACGAGCAGTACTTC. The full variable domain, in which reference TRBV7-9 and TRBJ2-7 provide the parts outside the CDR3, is DTGVSQNPRHKITKRGQNVTFRCDPISEHNRLYWYRQTLGQGPEFLTYFQNEAQLEKSRLLSDRFSAERPKGSFSTLEIQRTEQGDSAMYLCASSLGRSPPFYEQYFGPGTRLTVT.

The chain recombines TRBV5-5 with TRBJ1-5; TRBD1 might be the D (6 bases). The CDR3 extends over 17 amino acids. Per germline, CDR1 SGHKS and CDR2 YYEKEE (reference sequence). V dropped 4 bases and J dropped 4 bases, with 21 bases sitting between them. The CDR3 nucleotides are TGTGCCAGCAGCCGTGACCACCGAGGGACATTGAATCAGCCCCAGCATTTT. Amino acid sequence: CASSRDHRGTLNQPQHF.

CDR3 protein: CASSEVPGRLETQYF. In DNA form, the CDR3 reads TGTGCCAGCAGTGAAGTCCCAGGAAGGTTGGAGACCCAGTACTTC. The chain recombines TRBV6-1 with TRBJ2-5; D not certain. This CDR3 spans 15 amino acids. From germline, CDR1 is MNHNS and CDR2 SASEGT. V shed 1 base and J shed 5 bases, with 14 bases lying between them.

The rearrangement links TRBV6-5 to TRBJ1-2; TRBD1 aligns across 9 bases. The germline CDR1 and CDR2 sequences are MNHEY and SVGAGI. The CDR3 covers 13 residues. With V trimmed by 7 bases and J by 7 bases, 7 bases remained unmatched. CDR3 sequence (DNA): TGTGCCAGCACGGGGACAGGGTTCGGTGGCTACACCTTC. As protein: CASTGTGFGGYTF.

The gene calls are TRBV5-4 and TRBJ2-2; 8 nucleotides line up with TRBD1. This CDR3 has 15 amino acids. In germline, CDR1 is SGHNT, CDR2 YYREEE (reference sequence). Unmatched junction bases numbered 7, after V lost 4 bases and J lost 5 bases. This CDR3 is CASSPGTGITGELFF. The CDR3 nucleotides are TGTGCCAGCAGCCCCGGGACAGGAATTACCGGGGAGCTGTTTTTT.

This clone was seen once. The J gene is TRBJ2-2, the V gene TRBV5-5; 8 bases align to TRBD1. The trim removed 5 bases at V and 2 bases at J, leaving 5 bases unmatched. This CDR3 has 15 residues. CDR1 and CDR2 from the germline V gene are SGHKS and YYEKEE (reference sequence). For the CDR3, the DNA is TGTGCCAGCAGACCCGGGACAGGCAACACCGGGGAGCTGTTTTTT. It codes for CASRPGTGNTGELFF.

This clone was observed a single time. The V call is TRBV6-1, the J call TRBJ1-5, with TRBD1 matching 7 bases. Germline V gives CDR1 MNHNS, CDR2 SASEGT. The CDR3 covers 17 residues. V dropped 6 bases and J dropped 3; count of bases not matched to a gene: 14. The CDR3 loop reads CASREKTGAQYNQPQHF. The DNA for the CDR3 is TGTGCCAGCAGGGAAAAAACAGGGGCCCAGTACAATCAGCCCCAGCATTTT.

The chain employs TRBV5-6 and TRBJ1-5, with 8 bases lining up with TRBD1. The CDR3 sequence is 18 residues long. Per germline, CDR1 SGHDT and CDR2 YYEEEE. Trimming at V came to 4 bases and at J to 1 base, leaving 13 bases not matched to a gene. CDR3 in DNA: TGTGCCAGCAGCCGGACAGGGCTGTCCCGCAGGAGCAATCAGCCCCAGCATTTT. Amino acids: CASSRTGLSRRSNQPQHF.

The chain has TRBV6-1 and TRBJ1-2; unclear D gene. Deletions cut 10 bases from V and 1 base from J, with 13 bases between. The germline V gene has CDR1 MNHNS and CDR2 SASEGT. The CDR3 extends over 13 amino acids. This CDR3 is CATHTNINYGYTF. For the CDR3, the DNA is TGTGCCACTCACACGAATATTAACTATGGCTACACCTTC.

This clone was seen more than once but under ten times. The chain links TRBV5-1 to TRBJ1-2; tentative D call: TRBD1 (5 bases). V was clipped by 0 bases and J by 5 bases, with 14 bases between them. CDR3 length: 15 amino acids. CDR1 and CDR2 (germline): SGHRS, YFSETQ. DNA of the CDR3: TGCGCCAGCAGCTTGGGTTCGGGGGTTCCTTATGGCTACACCTTC. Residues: CASSLGSGVPYGYTF.